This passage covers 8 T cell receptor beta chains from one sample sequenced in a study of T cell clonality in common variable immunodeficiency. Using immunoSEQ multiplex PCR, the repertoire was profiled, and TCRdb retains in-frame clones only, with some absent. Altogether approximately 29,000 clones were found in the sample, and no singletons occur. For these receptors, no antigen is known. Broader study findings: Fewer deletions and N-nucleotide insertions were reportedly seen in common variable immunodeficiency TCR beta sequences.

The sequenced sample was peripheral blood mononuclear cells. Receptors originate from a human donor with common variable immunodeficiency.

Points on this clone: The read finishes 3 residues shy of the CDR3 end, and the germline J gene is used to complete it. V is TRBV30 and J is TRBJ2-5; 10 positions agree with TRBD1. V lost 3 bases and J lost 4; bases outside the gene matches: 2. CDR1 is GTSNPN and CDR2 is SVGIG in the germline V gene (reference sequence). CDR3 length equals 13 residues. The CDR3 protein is CAWRDRGRETQYF. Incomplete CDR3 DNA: TGTGCCTGGAGAGACAGGGGGCGAGAGACC.

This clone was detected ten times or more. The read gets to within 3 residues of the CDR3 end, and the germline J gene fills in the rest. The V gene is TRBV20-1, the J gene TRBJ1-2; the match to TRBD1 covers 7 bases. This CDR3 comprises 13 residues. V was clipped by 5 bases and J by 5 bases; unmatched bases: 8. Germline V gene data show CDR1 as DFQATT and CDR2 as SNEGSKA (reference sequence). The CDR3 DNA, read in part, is TGCAGTGCTGGTAGGGACAGCTCTTATGGC. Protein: CSAGRDSSYG. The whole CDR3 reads CSAGRDSSYGYTF.

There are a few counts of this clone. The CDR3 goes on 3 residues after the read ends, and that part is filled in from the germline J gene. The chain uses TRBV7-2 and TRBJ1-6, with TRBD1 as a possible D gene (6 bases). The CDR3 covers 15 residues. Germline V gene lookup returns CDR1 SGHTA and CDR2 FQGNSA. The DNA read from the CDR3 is TGTGCCAGCAGCCCGCGAGGACAGACCCACCATGCC. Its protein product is CASSPRGQTHHA. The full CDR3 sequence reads CASSPRGQTHHALHF.

The sequenced CDR3 bases are TGTGCCATCAGTGAGTCCCCTAGCAGTGAG. Its protein is CAISESPSSE. In full, the CDR3 reads CAISESPSSEQFF. The rearrangement links TRBV10-3 to TRBJ2-1; D possibly corresponds to TRBD2 (5 bases). The sequence runs out 3 residues before the end of the CDR3; the remainder is reconstructed from the germline J gene. V was cut by 0 bases and J by 9 bases, with 9 bases left in between. The CDR3 runs 13 residues. CDR1 and CDR2 from the germline V gene are ENHRY and SYGVKD.

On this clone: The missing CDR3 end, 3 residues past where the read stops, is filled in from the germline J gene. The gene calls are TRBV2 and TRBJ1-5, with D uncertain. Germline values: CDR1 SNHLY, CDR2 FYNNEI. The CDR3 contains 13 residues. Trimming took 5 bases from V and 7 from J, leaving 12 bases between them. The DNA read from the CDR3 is TGTGCCAGCAGTATAGACGGCGGCCAGCCC. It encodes CASSIDGGQP. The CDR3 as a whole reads CASSIDGGQPQHF.

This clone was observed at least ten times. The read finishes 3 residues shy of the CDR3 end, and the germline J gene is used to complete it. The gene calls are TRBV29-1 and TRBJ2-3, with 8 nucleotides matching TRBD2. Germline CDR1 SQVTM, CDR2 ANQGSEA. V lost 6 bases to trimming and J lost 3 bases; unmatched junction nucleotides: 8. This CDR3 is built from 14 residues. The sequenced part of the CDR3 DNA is TGCAGCGTCACTCGGGGGGGCCCAACAGATACG. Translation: CSVTRGGPTDT. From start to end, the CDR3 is CSVTRGGPTDTQYF.

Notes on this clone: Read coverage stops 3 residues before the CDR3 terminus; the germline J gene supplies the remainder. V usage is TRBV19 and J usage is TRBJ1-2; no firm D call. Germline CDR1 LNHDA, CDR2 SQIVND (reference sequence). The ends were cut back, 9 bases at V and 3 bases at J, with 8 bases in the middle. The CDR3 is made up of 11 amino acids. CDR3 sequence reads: CASKGYYGYTF. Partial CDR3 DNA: TGTGCCAGCAAGGGTTACTATGGC.

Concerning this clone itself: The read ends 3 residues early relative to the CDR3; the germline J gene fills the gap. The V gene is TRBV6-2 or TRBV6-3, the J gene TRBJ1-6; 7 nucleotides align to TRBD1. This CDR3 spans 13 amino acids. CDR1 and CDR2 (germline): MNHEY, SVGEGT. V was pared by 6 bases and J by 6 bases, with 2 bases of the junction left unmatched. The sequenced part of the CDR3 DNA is TGTGCCAGCAGGGGACAGCCTAATTCACCC. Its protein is CASRGQPNSP. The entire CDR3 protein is CASRGQPNSPLHF.